This T cell receptor beta chain was obtained from a study of cytomegalovirus exposure and HLA in healthy donors. Findings and limits, study-wide: A later analysis associated 16,000 or so TCR beta sequences with HLA alleles at a 0.05 false discovery rate. Researchers reportedly found TCR beta sequences accurately predicted most subjects' HLA-A and HLA-B alleles.

Vbeta (60) and Jbeta (13) primers were used in the PCR. Assay used: immunoSEQ multiplex PCR; TCRdb lists only in-frame clones, some missing. The sample carries some 160,000 clones, about 72% recorded once. With regard to this clone: Its antigen remains unknown.

Germline CDR1 is LGHNA and CDR2 is YSLEER. The CDR3 length is 18 residues. The V and J ends lost 0 bases and 0 bases respectively, with 15 bases between them. Input material: PBMCs. The sequence was obtained from a male donor in good health and CMV-seronegative. The chain combines TRBV4-3 with TRBJ2-1; D remains unclear. The CDR3: CASSQEAPSRSSYNEQFF. DNA for the CDR3: TGCGCCAGCAGCCAAGAGGCCCCTTCGAGGAGCTCCTACAATGAGCAGTTCTTC.